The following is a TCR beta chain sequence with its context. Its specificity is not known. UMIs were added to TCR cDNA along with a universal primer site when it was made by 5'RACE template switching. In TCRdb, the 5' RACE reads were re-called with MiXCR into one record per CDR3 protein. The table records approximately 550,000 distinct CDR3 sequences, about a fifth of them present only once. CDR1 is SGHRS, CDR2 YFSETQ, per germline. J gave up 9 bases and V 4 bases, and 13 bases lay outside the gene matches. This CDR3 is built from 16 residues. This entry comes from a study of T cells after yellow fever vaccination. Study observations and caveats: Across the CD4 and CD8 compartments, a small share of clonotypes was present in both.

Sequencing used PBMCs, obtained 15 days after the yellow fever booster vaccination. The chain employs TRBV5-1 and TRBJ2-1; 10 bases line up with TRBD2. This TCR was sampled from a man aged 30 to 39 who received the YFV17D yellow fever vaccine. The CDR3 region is CASSPGLAGEWSEQFF. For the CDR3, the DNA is TGCGCCAGCAGCCCTGGGCTAGCGGGAGAGTGGAGTGAGCAGTTCTTC.